These 19 T cell receptor beta chains came from one sample sequenced in a study of T cell responses to AZD1222 COVID-19 vaccine. The table came from immunoSEQ multiplex PCR; TCRdb's copy has only in-frame clones and leaves some out. The data contain approximately 160,000 clones, 90% to 95% of them singletons. The sequencing used peripheral blood, collected on day 0 of AZD1222 vaccination. These receptors came from an adult in good health.

The chain is built from TRBV25-1 and TRBJ2-7; D not resolved. Looked up from germline, CDR1 is MGHDK and CDR2 is SYGVNS. The CDR3 is 12 residues long. With 1 base removed from V and 3 bases from J, the gap between germline ends came to 4 bases. The CDR3 DNA sequence: TGTGCCAGCAGTGAATTGGGCTACGAGCAGTACTTC. It specifies CASSELGYEQYF.

In this sample, this clone turned up a few times. The rearrangement links TRBV12-3 or TRBV12-4 to TRBJ1-2; D is undetermined. V lost 7 bases, J lost 5 bases, and 11 bases lay in between. The CDR3 has 12 residues. CDR3 coding DNA: TGTGCCAGCAAAGAGACACCTTATGGCTACACCTTC. As protein: CASKETPYGYTF.

The V and J genes are TRBV19 and TRBJ2-1; 7 bases match TRBD1. Looked up from germline, CDR1 is LNHDA and CDR2 is SQIVND (reference sequence). The CDR3 loop spans 21 amino acids. Unmatched junction bases numbered 24, after V lost 7 bases and J lost 0 bases. Here the CDR3 DNA reads TGTGCCAGTATCTTCACGGCAGGGGGTCCCATTGGGAGCAGCTCCTACAATGAGCAGTTCTTC. Protein sequence: CASIFTAGGPIGSSSYNEQFF. Full variable domain (rest looked up from reference TRBV19 and TRBJ2-1): DGGITQSPKYLFRKEGQNVTLSCEQNLNHDAMYWYRQDPGQGLRLIYYSQIVNDFQKGDIAEGYSVSREKKESFPLTVTSAQKNPTAFYLCASIFTAGGPIGSSSYNEQFFGPGTRLTVL.

The V and J genes are TRBV30 and TRBJ1-6; D unresolved. The CDR3 covers 13 residues. With 2 bases removed from V and 9 bases from J, the gap between germline ends came to 11 bases. CDR1 GTSNPN and CDR2 SVGIG come from the germline V gene (reference sequence). CDR3 nucleotide sequence: TGTGCCTGGAGTTTACCAAGTTCTTCACCCCTCCACTTT. Amino acids: CAWSLPSSSPLHF.

The gene calls are TRBV9 and TRBJ1-6, with D unclear. Germline V gives CDR1 SGDLS, CDR2 YYNGEE. The CDR3 is made up of 13 amino acids. Trimming pared 0 bases from V and 13 bases from J, leaving 11 bases between. CDR3 in DNA: TGTGCCAGCAGCGTAGGGCCTAGAGCCCCCCTCCACTTT. Encoded protein: CASSVGPRAPLHF.

The gene calls are TRBV19 and TRBJ2-1, with a possible D match to TRBD2 (7 bases). This CDR3 comprises 15 residues. The V gene lost 5 bases and the J gene lost 8 bases, with 19 bases spanning the gap. From germline, CDR1 is LNHDA and CDR2 SQIVND (reference sequence). The CDR3 reads CASSDLGGASDEQFF. The DNA for the CDR3 is TGTGCCAGTAGTGATCTAGGGGGGGCCTCGGATGAGCAGTTCTTC.

This clone occurred a few times. The chain joins TRBV29-1 to TRBJ1-2; D is possibly TRBD1 (5 bases). The CDR3 runs 12 residues. The V gene's germline CDR1 is SQVTM and CDR2 ANQGSEA. V was clipped by 6 bases and J by 8 bases, with 16 bases between them. CDR3 DNA: TGCAGCGTGGACCAAAACAGGCTCGGCTACACCTTC. It specifies CSVDQNRLGYTF.

This sequence joins TRBV9 and TRBJ1-1; D unresolved. This CDR3 is built from 13 residues. Looked up from germline, CDR1 is SGDLS and CDR2 is YYNGEE. V was cut by 0 bases and J by 5 bases, with 8 bases left in between. The CDR3 DNA is TGTGCCAGCAGCGTAGCCGGGGAGACTGAAGCTTTCTTT. Encoded protein: CASSVAGETEAFF.

The sample holds one count of this clone. This chain joins TRBV9 and TRBJ1-1, with D perhaps matching TRBD1 (5 bases). From germline, CDR1 is SGDLS and CDR2 YYNGEE. The ends were cut back, 1 base at V and 3 bases at J, with 10 bases in the middle. This CDR3 is 14 amino acids long. CDR3 sequence (DNA): TGTGCCAGCAGCGTATCCGTCAGGGACACTGAAGCTTTCTTT. This encodes CASSVSVRDTEAFF. Based on the CDR3 plus reference TRBV9 and TRBJ1-1, the full variable domain is DSGVTQTPKHLITATGQRVTLRCSPRSGDLSVYWYQQSLDQGLQFLIQYYNGEERAKGNILERFSAQQFPDLHSELNLSSLELGDSALYFCASSVSVRDTEAFFGQGTRLTVV.

This chain links TRBV5-1 with TRBJ1-2; 7 positions agree with TRBD1. CDR1 is SGHRS and CDR2 is YFSETQ in the germline V gene. The ends lost 1 base at V and 8 bases at J; junction bases unmatched: 2. The CDR3 loop spans 12 amino acids. The CDR3 DNA sequence: TGCGCCAGCAGCTTGACAGGGGTCGGCTACACCTTC. Its protein product is CASSLTGVGYTF.

The chain is built from TRBV27 and TRBJ2-3; tentative D call: TRBD2 (6 bases). The V end lost 3 bases, the J end lost 6 bases, and 16 bases lay between the germline ends. The CDR3 length is 15 residues. Germline CDR1 MNHEY, CDR2 SMNVEV (reference sequence). The CDR3 nucleotides are TGTGCCAGCAGTTTCTTTGCGGGGAGGTTGGATACGCAGTATTTT. Protein product: CASSFFAGRLDTQYF.

The rearrangement uses TRBV27 and TRBJ2-7, with D maybe TRBD1 (5 bases). CDR1 MNHEY and CDR2 SMNVEV come from the germline V gene (reference sequence). V was pared by 6 bases and J by 3 bases, with 12 bases between. This CDR3 has 13 amino acids. For the CDR3, the DNA is TGTGCCAGCAGCCCCACCGGACACTACGAGCAGTACTTC. Protein sequence: CASSPTGHYEQYF.

The chain combines TRBV10-1 with TRBJ1-2; D remains unclear. V was pared by 5 bases and J by 2 bases, with 6 bases between. The CDR3 runs to 12 residues. Germline lookup yields CDR1 WNHNN and CDR2 SYGVQD (reference sequence). CDR3 region: CASSPDNYGYTF. The DNA for the CDR3 is TGCGCCAGCAGTCCAGACAACTATGGCTACACCTTC.

The chain couples TRBV4-2 to TRBJ2-3, with 10 bases that match TRBD2. Germline V gene sequence: CDR1 LGHNA, CDR2 YNFKEQ. J was trimmed by 2 bases and V by 1 base; bases with no gene match: 3. The CDR3 runs 16 residues. In DNA, the CDR3 is TGTGCCAGCAGCCAAGTAGCGGGGGGATCCACAGATACGCAGTATTTT. It specifies CASSQVAGGSTDTQYF.

V usage is TRBV14 and J usage is TRBJ1-1, with TRBD1 as a possible D gene (5 bases). This CDR3 has 13 amino acids. Trimming took off 4 bases at V and 2 bases at J, with 8 bases between the two ends. Germline lookup yields CDR1 SGHDN and CDR2 FVKESK. DNA of the CDR3: TGTGCCAGCAGCCTCCAGGGTAACACTGAAGCTTTCTTT. It specifies CASSLQGNTEAFF. Together with reference TRBV14 and TRBJ1-1, the CDR3 gives the full variable domain: EAGVTQFPSHSVIEKGQTVTLRCDPISGHDNLYWYRRVMGKEIKFLLHFVKESKQDESGMPNNRFLAERTGGTYSTLKVQPAELEDSGVYFCASSLQGNTEAFFGQGTRLTVV.

This sequence joins TRBV5-5 and TRBJ1-5; D is unresolved. CDR1 and CDR2 (germline): SGHKS, YYEKEE (reference sequence). The CDR3 sequence is 15 residues long. Deletions cut 0 bases from V and 3 bases from J, with 10 bases between. The CDR3 sequence: CASSLGNRVNQPQHF. The DNA for the CDR3 is TGTGCCAGCAGCTTGGGGAATAGGGTCAATCAGCCCCAGCATTTT.

The chain employs TRBV6-5 and TRBJ1-6, with D maybe TRBD1 (5 bases). Germline lookup yields CDR1 MNHEY and CDR2 SVGAGI. The CDR3 loop spans 15 amino acids. V lost 0 bases and J lost 10, with 13 bases in between. The CDR3 DNA follows: TGTGCCAGCAGTTACTCGCCAGGGTTACAGTCACCCCTCCACTTT. It codes for CASSYSPGLQSPLHF.

The chain combines TRBV6-5 with TRBJ1-2; 12 nucleotides match TRBD1. The CDR3 consists of 14 residues. Germline loops: CDR1 MNHEY, CDR2 SVGAGI. The J segment lost 8 bases and the V segment lost 6 bases, leaving 7 bases of the junction unmatched. The CDR3 nucleotides read TGTGCCAGCAGCCCCGGGGACAGGGGGCGAGGCTACACCTTC. Its translation: CASSPGDRGRGYTF.

V and J are TRBV7-9 and TRBJ1-5, with D possibly being TRBD1 (6 bases). V shed 5 bases and J shed 0 bases, with 11 bases lying between them. Germline V gene sequence: CDR1 SEHNR, CDR2 FQNEAQ (reference sequence). The CDR3 spans 15 residues. CDR3 DNA sequence: TGTGCCAGCAGCGGCAGGGACACTAGCAATCAGCCCCAGCATTTT. Its protein product is CASSGRDTSNQPQHF. Full variable domain (remainder filled in from reference TRBV7-9 and TRBJ1-5): DTGVSQNPRHKITKRGQNVTFRCDPISEHNRLYWYRQTLGQGPEFLTYFQNEAQLEKSRLLSDRFSAERPKGSFSTLEIQRTEQGDSAMYLCASSGRDTSNQPQHFGDGTRLSIL.